The TCR beta chain described here comes from a study of molecular identifiers for immune sequencing clone quantification. This clonotype was counted only a few times. Trimming pared 0 bases from V and 5 bases from J, leaving 15 bases between. The CDR3 has 16 residues. Germline V gene data show CDR1 as SGDLS and CDR2 as YYNGEE. MiXCR was run by TCRdb on the PCR reads, yielding one entry per CDR3 protein. The sample lists about 510,000 distinct CDR3 sequences; about 25% were seen once. The TCR comes from a human donor in good health. Some libraries in this study had Jurkat cell RNA spiked in. V usage is TRBV9 and J usage is TRBJ2-1; D not resolved. The sequencing input was naive CD8+ T cells from blood, with Jurkat cell RNA spiked in. The subset here: FACS-sorted CD8+CD4-CCR7+CD45RA+ naive T cells. This CDR3 reads CASSVALTSVDNEQFF. In nucleotides, the CDR3 is TGTGCCAGCAGCGTAGCTCTGACATCCGTCGACAATGAGCAGTTCTTC.